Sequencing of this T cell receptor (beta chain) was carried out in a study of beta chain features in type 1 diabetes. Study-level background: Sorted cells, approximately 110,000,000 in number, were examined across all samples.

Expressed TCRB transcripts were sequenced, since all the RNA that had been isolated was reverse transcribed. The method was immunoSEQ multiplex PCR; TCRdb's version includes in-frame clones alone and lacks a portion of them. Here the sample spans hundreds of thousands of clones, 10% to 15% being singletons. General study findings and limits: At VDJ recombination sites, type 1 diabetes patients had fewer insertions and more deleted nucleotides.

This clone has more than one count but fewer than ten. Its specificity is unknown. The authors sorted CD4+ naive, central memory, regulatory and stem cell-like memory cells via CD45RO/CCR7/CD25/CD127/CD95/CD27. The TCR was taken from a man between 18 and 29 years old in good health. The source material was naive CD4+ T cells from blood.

The CDR3 loop is CSVGSGWSYGYTF. As DNA, the CDR3 is TGCAGCGTTGGCTCAGGGTGGAGCTATGGCTACACCTTC. The V call is TRBV29-1, the J call TRBJ1-2; D perhaps matches TRBD1 (5 bases). Germline CDR1 reads SQVTM; CDR2 reads ANQGSEA. The CDR3 extends over 13 amino acids. Trimming shortened V by 4 bases and J by 4 bases, and 13 bases separated the two germline ends. The whole variable domain, filled in from reference TRBV29-1 and TRBJ1-2, reads SAVISQKPSRDICQRGTSLTIQCQVDSQVTMMFWYRQQPGQSLTLIATANQGSEATYESGFVIDKFPISRPNLTFSTLTVSNMSPEDSSIYLCSVGSGWSYGYTFGSGTRLTVV.